This TCR beta chain comes out of a study of cytomegalovirus exposure and HLA in healthy donors. Findings and limits, study-wide: Later analysis identified a missense DCLRE1C variant that was linked to TCR beta V- and J-gene trimming. In a later analysis, around 18,000 TCR beta sequences were associated with HLA alleles at 0.05 false discovery rate.

The CDR3 sequence is 15 residues long. The germline V gene has CDR1 MNHNS and CDR2 SASEGT. V lost 5 bases, J lost 0 bases, and 11 bases lay in between. Comment on this clone: Antigen: not known.

A multiplex PCR was run with 60 Vbeta primers and 13 Jbeta primers. Clones were sequenced by immunoSEQ multiplex PCR, and TCRdb holds only the in-frame ones, with some missing. Of about 170,000 clones in the sample, 65% to 80% were seen once. The V gene is TRBV6-1, the J gene TRBJ2-1; tentatively, D is TRBD1 (6 bases). The sequencing sample was made of PBMCs. This receptor was taken from a woman in her forties or fifties in good health and CMV-seropositive. CDR3 region: CASSLDSNSYNEQFF. DNA of the CDR3: TGTGCCAGCAGTTTGGACAGTAACTCCTACAATGAGCAGTTCTTC.